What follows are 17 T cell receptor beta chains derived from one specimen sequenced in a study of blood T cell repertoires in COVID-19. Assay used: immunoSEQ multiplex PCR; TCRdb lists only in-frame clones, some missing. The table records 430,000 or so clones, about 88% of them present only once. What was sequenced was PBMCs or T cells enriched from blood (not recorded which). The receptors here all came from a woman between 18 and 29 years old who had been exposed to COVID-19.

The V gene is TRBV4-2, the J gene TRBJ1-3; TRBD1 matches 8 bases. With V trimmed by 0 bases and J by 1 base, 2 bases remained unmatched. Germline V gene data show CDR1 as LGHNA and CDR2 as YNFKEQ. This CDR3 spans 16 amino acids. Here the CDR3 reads CASSQDRQGSGNTIYF. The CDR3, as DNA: TGTGCCAGCAGCCAAGATAGACAGGGGTCTGGAAACACCATATATTTT.

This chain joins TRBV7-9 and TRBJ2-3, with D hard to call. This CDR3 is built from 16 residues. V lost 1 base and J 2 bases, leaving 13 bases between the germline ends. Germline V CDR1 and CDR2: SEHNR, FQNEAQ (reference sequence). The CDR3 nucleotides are TGTGCCAGCAGCTTAGAAAGAGCTACCACCACAGATACGCAGTATTTT. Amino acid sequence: CASSLERATTTDTQYF.

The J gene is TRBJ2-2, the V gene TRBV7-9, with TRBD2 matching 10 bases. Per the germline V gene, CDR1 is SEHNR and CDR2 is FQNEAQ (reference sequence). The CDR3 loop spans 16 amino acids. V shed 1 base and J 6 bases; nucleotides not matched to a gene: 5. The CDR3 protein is CASSLGTSGWAGELFF. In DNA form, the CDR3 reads TGTGCCAGCAGCTTAGGGACTAGCGGATGGGCCGGGGAGCTGTTTTTT.

CDR3 sequence: CASSLAWGSGEQYF. CDR3 DNA sequence: TGTGCCAGCAGCTTGGCTTGGGGCTCAGGCGAGCAGTACTTC. The chain joins TRBV5-5 to TRBJ2-7; D is perhaps TRBD1 (5 bases). V was shortened by 0 bases and J by 6 bases, with 13 bases between the two germline ends. Germline CDR1 is SGHKS and CDR2 is YYEKEE (reference sequence). The CDR3 is made up of 14 amino acids.

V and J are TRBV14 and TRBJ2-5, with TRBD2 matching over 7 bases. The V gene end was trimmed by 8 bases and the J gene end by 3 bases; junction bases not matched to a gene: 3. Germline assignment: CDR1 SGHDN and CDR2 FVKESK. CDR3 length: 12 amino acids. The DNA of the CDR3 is TGTGCCAGCCGGGACTACAAAGAGACCCAGTACTTC. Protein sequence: CASRDYKETQYF. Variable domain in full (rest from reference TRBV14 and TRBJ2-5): EAGVTQFPSHSVIEKGQTVTLRCDPISGHDNLYWYRRVMGKEIKFLLHFVKESKQDESGMPNNRFLAERTGGTYSTLKVQPAELEDSGVYFCASRDYKETQYFGPGTRLLVL.

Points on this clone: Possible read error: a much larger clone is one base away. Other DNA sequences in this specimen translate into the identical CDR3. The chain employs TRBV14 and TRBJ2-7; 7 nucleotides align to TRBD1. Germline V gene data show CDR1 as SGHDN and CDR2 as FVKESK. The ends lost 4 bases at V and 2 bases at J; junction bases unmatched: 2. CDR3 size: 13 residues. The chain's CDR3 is CASSRDRAYEQYF. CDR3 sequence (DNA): TGTGCCAGCAGCCGTGACAGGGCCTACGAGCAGTACTTC.

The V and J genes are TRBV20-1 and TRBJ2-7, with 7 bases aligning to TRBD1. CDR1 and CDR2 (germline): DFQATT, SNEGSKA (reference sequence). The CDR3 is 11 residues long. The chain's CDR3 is CRGTADYEQYF. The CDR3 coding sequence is TGCAGGGGGACAGCTGACTACGAGCAGTACTTC.

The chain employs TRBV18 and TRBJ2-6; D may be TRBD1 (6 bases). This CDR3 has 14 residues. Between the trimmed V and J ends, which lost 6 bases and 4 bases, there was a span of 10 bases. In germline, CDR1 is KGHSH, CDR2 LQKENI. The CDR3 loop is CASSPGAGANVLTF. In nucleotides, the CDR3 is TGTGCCAGCTCCCCAGGGGCAGGGGCCAACGTCCTGACTTTC.

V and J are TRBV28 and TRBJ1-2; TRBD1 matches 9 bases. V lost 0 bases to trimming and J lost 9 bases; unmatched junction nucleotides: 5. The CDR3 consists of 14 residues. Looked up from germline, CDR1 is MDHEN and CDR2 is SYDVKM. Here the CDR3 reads CASSLWGQGASYTF. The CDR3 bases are TGTGCCAGCAGTTTATGGGGACAGGGAGCGAGCTACACCTTC.

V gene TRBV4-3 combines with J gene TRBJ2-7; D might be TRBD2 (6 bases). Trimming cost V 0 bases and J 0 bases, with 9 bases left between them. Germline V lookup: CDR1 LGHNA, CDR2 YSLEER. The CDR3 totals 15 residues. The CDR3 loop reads CASSQDRGFSYEQYF. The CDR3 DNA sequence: TGCGCCAGCAGCCAAGATCGGGGGTTCTCCTACGAGCAGTACTTC.

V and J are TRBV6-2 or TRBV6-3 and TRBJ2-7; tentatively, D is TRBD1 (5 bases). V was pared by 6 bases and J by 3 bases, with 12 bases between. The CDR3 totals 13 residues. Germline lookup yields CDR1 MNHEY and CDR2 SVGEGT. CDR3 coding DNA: TGTGCCAGCAGCAGCGACAGAGACTACGAGCAGTACTTC. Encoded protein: CASSSDRDYEQYF.

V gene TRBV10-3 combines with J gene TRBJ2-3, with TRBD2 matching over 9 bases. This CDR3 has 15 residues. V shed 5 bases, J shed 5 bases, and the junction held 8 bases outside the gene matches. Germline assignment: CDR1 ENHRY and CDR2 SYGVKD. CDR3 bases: TGTGCCATCAGTTCGAGCGGGGGGTACGGAGATACGCAGTATTTT. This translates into CAISSSGGYGDTQYF.

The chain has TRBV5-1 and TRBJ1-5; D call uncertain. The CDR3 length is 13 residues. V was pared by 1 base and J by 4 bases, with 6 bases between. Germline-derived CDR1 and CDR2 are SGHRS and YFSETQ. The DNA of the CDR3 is TGCGCCAGCAGCTTGACAGAAAATCAGCCCCAGCATTTT. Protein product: CASSLTENQPQHF.

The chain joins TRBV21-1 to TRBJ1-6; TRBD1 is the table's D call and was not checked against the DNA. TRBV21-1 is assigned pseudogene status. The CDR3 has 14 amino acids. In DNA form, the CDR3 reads TGTGCCAGCAGCAGGACAGGACCTAATTCACCCCTCCACTTT. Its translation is CASSRTGPNSPLHF.

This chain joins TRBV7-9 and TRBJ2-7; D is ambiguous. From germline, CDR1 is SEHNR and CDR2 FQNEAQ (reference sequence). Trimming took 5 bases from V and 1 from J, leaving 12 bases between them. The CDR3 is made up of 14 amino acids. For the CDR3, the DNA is TGTGCCAGCAGCCCCCACCCAGGTTCCTACGAGCAGTACTTC. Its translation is CASSPHPGSYEQYF.

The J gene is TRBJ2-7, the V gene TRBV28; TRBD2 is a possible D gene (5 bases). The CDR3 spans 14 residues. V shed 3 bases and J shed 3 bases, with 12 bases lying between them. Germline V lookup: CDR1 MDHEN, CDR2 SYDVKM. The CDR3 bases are TGTGCCAGCAGTTTTTCCGGGATAATCTACGAGCAGTACTTC. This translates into CASSFSGIIYEQYF.

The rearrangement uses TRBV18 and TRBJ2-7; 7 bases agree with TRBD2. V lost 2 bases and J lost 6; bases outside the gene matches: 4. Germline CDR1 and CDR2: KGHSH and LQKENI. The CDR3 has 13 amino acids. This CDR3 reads CASSPTTSVEQYF. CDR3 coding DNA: TGTGCCAGCTCACCAACCACTAGCGTCGAGCAGTACTTC.